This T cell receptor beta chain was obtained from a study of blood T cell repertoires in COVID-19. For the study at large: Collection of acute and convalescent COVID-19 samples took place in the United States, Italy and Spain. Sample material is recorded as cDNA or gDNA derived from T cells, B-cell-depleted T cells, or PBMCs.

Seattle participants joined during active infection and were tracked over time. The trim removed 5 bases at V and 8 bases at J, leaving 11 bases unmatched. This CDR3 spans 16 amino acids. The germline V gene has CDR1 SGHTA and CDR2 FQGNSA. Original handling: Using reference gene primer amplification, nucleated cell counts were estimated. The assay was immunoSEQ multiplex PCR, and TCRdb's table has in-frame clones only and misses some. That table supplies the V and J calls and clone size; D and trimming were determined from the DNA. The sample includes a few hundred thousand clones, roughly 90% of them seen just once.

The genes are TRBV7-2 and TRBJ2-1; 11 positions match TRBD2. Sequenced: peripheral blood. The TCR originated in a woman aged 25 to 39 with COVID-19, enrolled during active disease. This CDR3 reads CASSPSSGGTTHEQFF. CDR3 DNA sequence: TGTGCCAGCAGCCCTTCTAGCGGGGGGACAACCCATGAGCAGTTCTTC.